This TCR beta chain was found in a study of blood T cell repertoires in COVID-19. The protocol was immunoSEQ multiplex PCR, while the TCRdb copy is restricted to in-frame clones and leaves out a portion. Here the sample spans fewer than 350,000 clones, less than 85% being singletons. The germline V and J ends were trimmed by 3 bases and 3 bases, with 12 bases remaining between them. The CDR3 is 14 amino acids. Looked up from germline, CDR1 is KGHSH and CDR2 is LQKENI. Grouping used clinical history reported by participants in a survey and questionnaire. Sequences were obtained from PBMCs or T cells enriched from blood (not recorded which). The sequence was collected from a woman in her thirties who had been exposed to COVID-19. J is TRBJ2-7 and V is TRBV18, with D tentatively TRBD1 (5 bases). CDR3 in DNA: TGTGCCAGCTCACCTCCCAGGGTGAGCTACGAGCAGTACTTC. It is translated as CASSPPRVSYEQYF.